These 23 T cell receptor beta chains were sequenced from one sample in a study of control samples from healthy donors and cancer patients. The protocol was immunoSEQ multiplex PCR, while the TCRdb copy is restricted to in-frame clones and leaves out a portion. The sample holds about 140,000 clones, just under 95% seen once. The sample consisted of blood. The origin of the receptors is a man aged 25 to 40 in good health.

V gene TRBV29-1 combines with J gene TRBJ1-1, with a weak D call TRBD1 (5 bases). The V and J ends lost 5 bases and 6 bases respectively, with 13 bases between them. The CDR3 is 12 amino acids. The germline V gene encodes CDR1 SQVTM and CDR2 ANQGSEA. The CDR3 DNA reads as TGCAGCGTTATCGGGGCCCGGGCTGAAGCTTTCTTT. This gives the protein CSVIGARAEAFF.

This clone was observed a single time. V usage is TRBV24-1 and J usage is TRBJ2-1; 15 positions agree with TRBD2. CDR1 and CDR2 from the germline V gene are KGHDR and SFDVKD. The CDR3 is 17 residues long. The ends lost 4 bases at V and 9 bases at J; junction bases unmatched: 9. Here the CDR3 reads CATSDPEPGLAGGEQFF. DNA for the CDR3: TGTGCCACCAGTGACCCCGAACCGGGACTAGCGGGAGGTGAGCAGTTCTTC.

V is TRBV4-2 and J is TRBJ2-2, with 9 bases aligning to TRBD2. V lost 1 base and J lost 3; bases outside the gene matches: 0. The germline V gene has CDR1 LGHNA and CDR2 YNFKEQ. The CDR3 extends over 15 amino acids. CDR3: CASSQGTSDTGELFF. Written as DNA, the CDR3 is TGTGCCAGCAGCCAAGGGACTAGCGACACCGGGGAGCTGTTTTTT.

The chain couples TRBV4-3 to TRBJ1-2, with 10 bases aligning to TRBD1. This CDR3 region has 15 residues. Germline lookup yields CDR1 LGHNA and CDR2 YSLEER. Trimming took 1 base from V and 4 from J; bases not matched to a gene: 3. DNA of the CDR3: TGCGCCAGCAGCCAAGCGACAGGGGGCTTCTATGGCTACACCTTC. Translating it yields CASSQATGGFYGYTF.

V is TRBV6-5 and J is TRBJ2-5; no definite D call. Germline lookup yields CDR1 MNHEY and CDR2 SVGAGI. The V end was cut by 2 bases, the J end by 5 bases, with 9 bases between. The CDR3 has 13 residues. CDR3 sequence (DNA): TGTGCCAGCAGTTACGTCAATTCGGAGACCCAGTACTTC. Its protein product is CASSYVNSETQYF.

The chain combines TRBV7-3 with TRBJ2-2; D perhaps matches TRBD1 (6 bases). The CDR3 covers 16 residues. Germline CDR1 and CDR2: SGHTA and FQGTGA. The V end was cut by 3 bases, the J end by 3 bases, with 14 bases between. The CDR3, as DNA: TGTGCCAGCAGCTTGGGACAACCTGGGGACACCGGGGAGCTGTTTTTT. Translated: CASSLGQPGDTGELFF.

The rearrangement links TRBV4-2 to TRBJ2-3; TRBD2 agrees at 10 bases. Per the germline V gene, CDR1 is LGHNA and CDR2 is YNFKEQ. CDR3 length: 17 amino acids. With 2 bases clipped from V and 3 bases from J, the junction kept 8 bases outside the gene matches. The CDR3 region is CASSQKREGGWTDTQYF. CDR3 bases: TGTGCCAGCAGCCAAAAGCGGGAGGGAGGTTGGACAGATACGCAGTATTTT.

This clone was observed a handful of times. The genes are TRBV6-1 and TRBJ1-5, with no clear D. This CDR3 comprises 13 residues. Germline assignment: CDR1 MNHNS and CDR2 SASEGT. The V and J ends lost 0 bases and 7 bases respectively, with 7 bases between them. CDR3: CASSEAGWQPQHF. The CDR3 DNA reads TGTGCCAGCAGTGAAGCTGGCTGGCAGCCCCAGCATTTT.

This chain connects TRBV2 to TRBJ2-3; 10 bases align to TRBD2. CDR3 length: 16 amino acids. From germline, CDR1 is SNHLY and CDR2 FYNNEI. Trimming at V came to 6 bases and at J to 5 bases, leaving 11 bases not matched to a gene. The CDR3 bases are TGTGCCAGCAGAATCGGGACTAGCGTCCGTGGAGATACGCAGTATTTT. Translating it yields CASRIGTSVRGDTQYF.

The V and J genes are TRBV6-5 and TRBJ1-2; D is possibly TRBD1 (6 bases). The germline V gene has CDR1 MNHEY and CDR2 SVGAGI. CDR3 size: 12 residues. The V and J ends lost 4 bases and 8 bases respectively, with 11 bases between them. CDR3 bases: TGTGCCAGCAGTTTACAGGGCTGGGGCTACACCTTC. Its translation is CASSLQGWGYTF.

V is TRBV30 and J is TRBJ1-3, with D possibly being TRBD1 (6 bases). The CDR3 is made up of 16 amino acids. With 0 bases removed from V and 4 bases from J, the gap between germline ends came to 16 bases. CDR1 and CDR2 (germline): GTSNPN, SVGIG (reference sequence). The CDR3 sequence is CAWSVAPGTSGNTIYF. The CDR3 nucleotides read TGTGCCTGGAGTGTCGCCCCCGGGACATCCGGAAACACCATATATTTT.

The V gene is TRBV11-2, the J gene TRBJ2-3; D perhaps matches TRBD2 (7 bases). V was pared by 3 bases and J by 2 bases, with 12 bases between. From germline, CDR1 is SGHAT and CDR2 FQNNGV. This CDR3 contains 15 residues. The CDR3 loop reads CASSLGGLDTDTQYF. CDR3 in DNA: TGTGCCAGCAGCTTGGGGGGGCTGGACACAGATACGCAGTATTTT.

The CDR3, as DNA: TGTGCCAGCAGTTTTCTCGTCGTGAGCGAAGCTTTCTTT. Translating it yields CASSFLVVSEAFF. The gene calls are TRBV12-3 or TRBV12-4 and TRBJ1-1; D not resolved. V lost 3 bases and J lost 8, with 13 bases in between. There are 13 residues in the CDR3.

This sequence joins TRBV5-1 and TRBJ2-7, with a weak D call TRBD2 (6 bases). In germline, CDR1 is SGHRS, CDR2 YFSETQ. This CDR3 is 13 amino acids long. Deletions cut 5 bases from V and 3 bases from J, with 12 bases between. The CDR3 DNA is TGCGCCAGCAGTCTCGAGGGACTCTACGAGCAGTACTTC. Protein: CASSLEGLYEQYF.

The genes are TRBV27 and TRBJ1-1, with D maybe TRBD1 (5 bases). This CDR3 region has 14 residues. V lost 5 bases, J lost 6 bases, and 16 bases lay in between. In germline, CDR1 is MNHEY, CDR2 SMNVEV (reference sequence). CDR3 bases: TGTGCCAGCAGTCCCCCCCTTTGGGGCGCTGAAGCTTTCTTT. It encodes CASSPPLWGAEAFF.

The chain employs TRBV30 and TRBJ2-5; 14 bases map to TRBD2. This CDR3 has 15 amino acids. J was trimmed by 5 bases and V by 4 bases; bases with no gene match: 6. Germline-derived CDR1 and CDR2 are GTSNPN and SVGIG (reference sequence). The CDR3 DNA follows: TGTGCCTGGACTGGGACTAGCGGGAGCAGGGAGACCCAGTACTTC. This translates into CAWTGTSGSRETQYF.

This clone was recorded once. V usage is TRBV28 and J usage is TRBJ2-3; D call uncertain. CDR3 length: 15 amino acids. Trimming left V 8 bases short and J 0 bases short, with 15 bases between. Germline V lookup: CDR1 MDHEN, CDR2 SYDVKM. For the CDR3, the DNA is TGTGCCAGCGATGGCCGGCAGGCAAGCACAGATACGCAGTATTTT. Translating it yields CASDGRQASTDTQYF.

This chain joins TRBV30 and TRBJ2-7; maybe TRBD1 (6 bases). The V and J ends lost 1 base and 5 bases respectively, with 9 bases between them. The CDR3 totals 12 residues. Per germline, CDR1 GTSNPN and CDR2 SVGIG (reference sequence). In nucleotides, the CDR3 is TGTGCCTGGAGTGAACAGGGAAACGAGCAGTACTTC. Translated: CAWSEQGNEQYF. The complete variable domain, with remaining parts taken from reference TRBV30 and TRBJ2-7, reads SQTIHQWPATLVQPVGSPLSLECTVEGTSNPNLYWYRQAAGRGLQLLFYSVGIGQISSEVPQNLSASRPQDRQFILSSKKLLLSDSGFYLCAWSEQGNEQYFGPGTRLTVT.

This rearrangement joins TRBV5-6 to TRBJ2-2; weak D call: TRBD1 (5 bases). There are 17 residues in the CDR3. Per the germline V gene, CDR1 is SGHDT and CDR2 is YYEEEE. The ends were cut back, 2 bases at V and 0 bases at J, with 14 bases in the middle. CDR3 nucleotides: TGTGCCAGCAGCTTTTGGGGCCTCCTGGCGAACACCGGGGAGCTGTTTTTT. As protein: CASSFWGLLANTGELFF.

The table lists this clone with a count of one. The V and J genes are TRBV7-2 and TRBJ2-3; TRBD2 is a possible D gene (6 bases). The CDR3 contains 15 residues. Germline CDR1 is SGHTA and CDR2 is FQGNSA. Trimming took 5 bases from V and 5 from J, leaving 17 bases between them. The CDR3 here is CASSQRRDFQDTQYF. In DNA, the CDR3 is TGTGCCAGCAGCCAAAGGCGGGACTTCCAAGATACGCAGTATTTT.

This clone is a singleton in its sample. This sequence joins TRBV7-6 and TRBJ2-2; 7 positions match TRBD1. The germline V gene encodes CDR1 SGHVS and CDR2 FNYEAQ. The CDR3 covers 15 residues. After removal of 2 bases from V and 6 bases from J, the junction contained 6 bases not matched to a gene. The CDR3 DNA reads TGTGCCAGCAGCTTAATAGGCCAGGGGGCCGGGGAGCTGTTTTTT. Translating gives CASSLIGQGAGELFF.

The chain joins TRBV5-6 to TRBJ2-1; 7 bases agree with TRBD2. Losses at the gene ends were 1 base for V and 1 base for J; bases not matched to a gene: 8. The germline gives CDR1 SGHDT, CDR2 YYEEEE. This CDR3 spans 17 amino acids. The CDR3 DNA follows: TGTGCCAGCAGCTTGCTGAGGGAGGGCCTATCCTACAATGAGCAGTTCTTC. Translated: CASSLLREGLSYNEQFF.

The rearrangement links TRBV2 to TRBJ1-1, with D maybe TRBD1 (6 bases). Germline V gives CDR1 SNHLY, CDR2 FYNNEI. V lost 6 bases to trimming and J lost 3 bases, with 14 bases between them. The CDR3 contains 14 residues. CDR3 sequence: CASRGADKDTEAFF. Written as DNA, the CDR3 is TGTGCCAGCAGGGGGGCCGATAAGGACACTGAAGCTTTCTTT.